The T cell receptor (beta chain) described here comes from a study of spatial heterogeneity in lung cancer. As for the study in general: The average count in raw reads for each unique TCR and UMI combination exceeded 8.5 appearances.

As to time point: sample taken at primary tumor resection. Tumor, nontumor lung or frozen PBMC supplied whole RNA that was sequenced unsorted. The cohort: some 70 early-stage, untreated non-small cell lung cancer patients. This clonotype was counted only a few times. TCRdb used MiXCR to reprocess the 5' RACE reads, holding one entry per CDR3 protein. Of more than 30,000 distinct CDR3 sequences in the sample, around 5.8% are singletons; the top ten hold about 9.9%. The CDR3 spans 14 residues. V lost 2 bases and J 3 bases, leaving 11 bases between the germline ends. Germline loops: CDR1 MNHNY, CDR2 SVGAGI (reference sequence).

V and J are TRBV6-6 and TRBJ2-7; D gene unclear. Sequencing was performed on PBMCs, taken at surgery. The sequence was obtained from a male donor with early-stage non-small cell lung cancer. CDR3 coding DNA: TGTGCCAGCAGTTACGACAACCAATACTACGAGCAGTACTTC. Amino acid sequence: CASSYDNQYYEQYF.